These 15 T cell receptor beta chains share one sample of origin, sequenced in a study of T cell responses to AZD1222 COVID-19 vaccine. Generated by immunoSEQ multiplex PCR, the TCRdb table keeps only in-frame clones and is missing some. Of around 150,000 clones in the sample, around nine tenths are singletons; the top ten hold around 5.5%. Sample: peripheral blood, taken on day 0 of AZD1222 vaccination. The receptors were gathered from an adult in good health.

The J gene is TRBJ1-1, the V gene TRBV28; no firm D call. V was pared by 2 bases and J by 8 bases, with 12 bases between. There are 13 residues in the CDR3. CDR1 is MDHEN and CDR2 is SYDVKM in the germline V gene. CDR3 protein: CASSLVSGPEAFF. The CDR3, as DNA: TGTGCCAGCAGTTTAGTTTCAGGCCCCGAAGCTTTCTTT.

The chain carries TRBV6-1 and TRBJ2-2; 7 nucleotides match TRBD1. The ends lost 3 bases at V and 5 bases at J; junction bases unmatched: 3. The CDR3 is 14 residues long. Germline V gives CDR1 MNHNS, CDR2 SASEGT. CDR3 sequence (DNA): TGTGCCAGCAGTGATGACAGGGATACCGGGGAGCTGTTTTTT. Translation gives CASSDDRDTGELFF.

The rearrangement links TRBV18 to TRBJ2-2; 8 bases map to TRBD1. With V trimmed by 5 bases and J by 3 bases, 5 bases remained unmatched. The CDR3 contains 15 residues. Germline V gene sequence: CDR1 KGHSH, CDR2 LQKENI. CDR3 loop: CASSFGQGHTGELFF. In DNA, the CDR3 is TGTGCCAGCTCATTTGGACAGGGACACACCGGGGAGCTGTTTTTT.

The rearrangement joins TRBV9 to TRBJ2-7; D may be TRBD1 or TRBD2 (5 bases each). Looked up from germline, CDR1 is SGDLS and CDR2 is YYNGEE. The CDR3 length is 16 residues. Between the trimmed V and J ends, which lost 3 bases and 0 bases, there was a span of 16 bases. The CDR3 DNA follows: TGTGCCAGCAGCGAGAGCCGGGACCGAGTCTCCTACGAGCAGTACTTC. It is translated as CASSESRDRVSYEQYF.

In its sample, this clone was seen a few times. V usage is TRBV11-2 and J usage is TRBJ2-3; perhaps D is TRBD1 or TRBD2 (5 bases each). Germline lookup yields CDR1 SGHAT and CDR2 FQNNGV. This CDR3 is 15 amino acids long. V dropped 1 base and J dropped 4 bases, with 12 bases sitting between them. The CDR3 spells CASSLGGAGPDTQYF. As DNA, the CDR3 is TGTGCCAGCAGCTTAGGAGGGGCAGGTCCAGATACGCAGTATTTT.

This chain joins TRBV7-2 and TRBJ1-5; D not certain. CDR3 size: 13 residues. Germline V gene sequence: CDR1 SGHTA, CDR2 FQGNSA. Trimming cost V 0 bases and J 5 bases, with 5 bases left between them. The CDR3 here is CASSLAHDQPQHF. The CDR3 DNA is TGTGCCAGCAGCTTAGCGCACGATCAGCCCCAGCATTTT.

A single count supports this clone. CDR3 protein: CASSELLGPTEAFF. As DNA, the CDR3 is TGTGCCAGCAGTGAATTGCTGGGCCCCACTGAAGCTTTCTTT. J is TRBJ1-1 and V is TRBV6-1; D is undetermined. V lost 2 bases, J lost 4 bases, and 11 bases lay in between. CDR1 is MNHNS, CDR2 SASEGT, per germline. CDR3 size: 14 residues.

This clone was recorded at least ten times. V is TRBV24-1 and J is TRBJ2-7; 10 bases are a match to TRBD2. Germline CDR1 KGHDR, CDR2 SFDVKD. The CDR3 is 14 residues long. V was pared by 1 base and J by 10 bases, with 6 bases of the junction left unmatched. In DNA form, the CDR3 reads TGTGCCACCAGTGATTTAACTAGCGGGGATCCTCAGTACTTC. It is translated as CATSDLTSGDPQYF.

The rearrangement joins TRBV19 to TRBJ2-3; 8 nucleotides match TRBD1. Germline-derived CDR1 and CDR2 are LNHDA and SQIVND (reference sequence). V dropped 6 bases and J dropped 6; count of bases not matched to a gene: 5. CDR3 length: 13 amino acids. The CDR3 nucleotides are TGTGCCAGTAGAAATCAGGGGGCTGATACGCAGTATTTT. It codes for CASRNQGADTQYF.

The rearrangement joins TRBV7-2 to TRBJ2-7; D not certain. The CDR3 has 13 amino acids. Germline CDR1 reads SGHTA; CDR2 reads FQGNSA. Trimming stripped 5 bases from V and 6 bases from J, with 14 bases between. Here the CDR3 reads CASSKGSALEQYF. Written as DNA, the CDR3 is TGTGCCAGCAGCAAAGGGTCAGCTCTCGAGCAGTACTTC.

V is TRBV19 and J is TRBJ1-1; D unclear. The CDR3 consists of 14 residues. The V gene's germline CDR1 is LNHDA and CDR2 SQIVND (reference sequence). V lost 5 bases and J lost 1, with 11 bases in between. CDR3 loop: CASSLAGGNTEAFF. CDR3 DNA sequence: TGTGCCAGTAGTCTCGCGGGAGGGAACACTGAAGCTTTCTTT. The variable domain in full, with the rest retrieved from reference TRBV19 and TRBJ1-1, is DGGITQSPKYLFRKEGQNVTLSCEQNLNHDAMYWYRQDPGQGLRLIYYSQIVNDFQKGDIAEGYSVSREKKESFPLTVTSAQKNPTAFYLCASSLAGGNTEAFFGQGTRLTVV.

The genes are TRBV5-1 and TRBJ2-2; no clear D. In germline, CDR1 is SGHRS, CDR2 YFSETQ. V lost 4 bases and J lost 0, with 10 bases in between. CDR3 length: 15 residues. The CDR3 region is CASSPTGSNTGELFF. The CDR3 nucleotides are TGCGCCAGCAGCCCGACGGGTTCGAACACCGGGGAGCTGTTTTTT.

J is TRBJ2-2 and V is TRBV7-2, with TRBD2 identical over 12 bases. Germline V gives CDR1 SGHTA, CDR2 FQGNSA. The junction had 4 bases not matched to a gene; V was cut back by 4 bases and J by 7 bases. The CDR3 runs to 15 residues. This CDR3 is CASSSQGLAGGELFF. In DNA form, the CDR3 reads TGTGCCAGCAGCTCTCAGGGACTAGCGGGCGGGGAGCTGTTTTTT.

This chain joins TRBV6-2 or TRBV6-3 and TRBJ1-4; perhaps TRBD1 as D (5 bases). CDR1 and CDR2 (germline): MNHEY, SVGEGT. The length of the CDR3 is 15 residues. V lost 6 bases and J lost 7, with 18 bases in between. CDR3 coding DNA: TGTGCCAGCAGCCTCAGGTGGGGGTTTCCTGAAAAACTGTTTTTT. The encoded protein is CASSLRWGFPEKLFF.

A few counts support this clone. The chain recombines TRBV28 with TRBJ1-5; D is unresolved. The CDR3 has 18 amino acids. V lost 6 bases and J 4 bases, leaving 25 bases between the germline ends. CDR1 is MDHEN and CDR2 is SYDVKM in the germline V gene. DNA for the CDR3: TGTGCCAGCAGGCCCCCAACGCCCCCCAGACGGACGAATCAGCCCCAGCATTTT. This codes for CASRPPTPPRRTNQPQHF.